Listed below are T cell receptor beta chains from one sample, sequenced in a study of blood T cell repertoires in COVID-19. Profiled with immunoSEQ multiplex PCR; TCRdb holds only in-frame clones, not every one. Among around 250,000 clones listed, around 80% were seen once. What was sequenced was PBMCs or T cells enriched from blood (not recorded which). Receptor source: a man in his thirties or forties with acute COVID-19. CDR3s include the opening cysteine and the closing phenylalanine or tryptophan. D genes are given only for firm matches. The listing skips clone size in some rows; elsewhere it reads once, few, many or a size class.

V: TRBV5-8; D: NA; J: TRBJ1-6; size: once; CDR3: CASSPGTLYNSPLHF; DNA: TGTGCCAGCAGCCCGGGGACACTTTATAATTCACCCCTCCACTTT
V: TRBV6-4; D: NA; J: TRBJ1-5; size: few; CDR3: CASSEGTGGQPQHF; DNA: TGTGCCAGCAGTGAGGGTACGGGTGGACAGCCCCAGCATTTT
V: TRBV6-4; D: TRBD2; J: TRBJ2-1; size: NA; CDR3: CASSVTSGVNEQFF; DNA: TGTGCCAGCAGCGTGACTAGCGGGGTCAATGAGCAGTTCTTC
V: TRBV11-3; D: NA; J: TRBJ2-1; size: NA; CDR3: CASSLGGIGNEQFF; DNA: TGTGCCAGCAGCTTGGGCGGGATCGGCAATGAGCAGTTCTTC
V: TRBV5-4; D: TRBD1; J: TRBJ1-6; size: NA; CDR3: CASSPRDRANSPLHF; DNA: TGTGCCAGCAGCCCCCGGGACAGGGCAAATTCACCCCTCCACTTT
V: TRBV28; D: NA; J: TRBJ2-1; size: NA; CDR3: CASSLGGVREGPQFF; DNA: TGTGCCAGCAGTTTAGGGGGCGTCAGGGAGGGCCCGCAGTTCTTC
V: TRBV7-2; D: NA; J: TRBJ1-2; size: NA; CDR3: CASSLSRENYGYTF; DNA: TGTGCCAGCAGCTTATCGCGGGAGAACTATGGCTACACCTTC
V: TRBV6-2/TRBV6-3; D: NA; J: TRBJ1-2; size: NA; CDR3: CASSFPSYGYTF; DNA: TGTGCCAGCAGTTTCCCCTCCTATGGCTACACCTTC
V: TRBV4-1; D: TRBD1; J: TRBJ1-2; size: once; CDR3: CASSPTGGDYGYTF; DNA: TGCGCCAGCAGCCCTACAGGGGGCGACTATGGCTACACCTTC
V: TRBV18; D: NA; J: TRBJ2-3; size: NA; CDR3: CASSSTIGLTDTQYF; DNA: TGTGCCAGCTCATCTACTATCGGCCTCACAGATACGCAGTATTTT
V: TRBV5-1; D: NA; J: TRBJ1-4; size: NA; CDR3: CASSSGGTSWREKLFF; DNA: TGTGCCAGCAGCTCTGGCGGGACGTCTTGGCGTGAAAAACTGTTTTTT
V: TRBV2; D: NA; J: TRBJ1-1; size: NA; CDR3: CASTKQGSNTEAFF; DNA: TGTGCCAGCACCAAACAGGGCAGCAACACTGAAGCTTTCTTT
V: TRBV5-4; D: TRBD1; J: TRBJ1-6; size: NA; CDR3: CASSLGDRYNSPLHF; DNA: TGTGCCAGCAGCTTGGGGGACAGGTATAATTCACCCCTCCACTTT
V: TRBV7-9; D: NA; J: TRBJ1-1; size: NA; CDR3: CASSNRQTNTEAFF; DNA: TGTGCCAGCAGCAACCGACAGACGAACACTGAAGCTTTCTTT
V: TRBV28; D: TRBD1; J: TRBJ1-5; size: NA; CDR3: CASSVTGTDQPQHF; DNA: TGTGCCAGCAGTGTTACAGGGACAGATCAGCCCCAGCATTTT
V: TRBV7-2; D: TRBD2; J: TRBJ2-5; size: NA; CDR3: CASTRGTSKETQYF; DNA: TGTGCCAGCACCAGAGGGACTAGCAAGGAGACCCAGTACTTC
V: TRBV19; D: TRBD1; J: TRBJ1-1; size: once; CDR3: CASSIGSSGGRVTEAFF; DNA: TGTGCCAGTAGTATAGGCTCGTCAGGGGGCCGGGTTACTGAAGCTTTCTTT
V: TRBV18; D: NA; J: TRBJ1-1; size: NA; CDR3: CASSFTTGYEAFF; DNA: TGTGCCAGCTCGTTCACGACAGGATATGAAGCTTTCTTT
V: TRBV29-1; D: NA; J: TRBJ2-3; size: NA; CDR3: CSVVLEGQITDTQYF; DNA: TGCAGCGTTGTGTTAGAAGGACAGATCACAGATACGCAGTATTTT
V: TRBV25-1; D: TRBD2; J: TRBJ2-2; size: NA; CDR3: CASSGSGLAPNTGELFF; DNA: TGTGCCAGCAGTGGATCGGGACTAGCGCCGAACACCGGGGAGCTGTTTTTT
V: TRBV3-1/TRBV3-2; D: NA; J: TRBJ1-1; size: NA; CDR3: CASSLTPDSQAFF; DNA: TGTGCCAGCAGCCTCACCCCGGACAGTCAAGCTTTCTTT
V: TRBV20-1; D: NA; J: TRBJ1-1; size: NA; CDR3: CSAPGGTEAFF; DNA: TGCAGTGCTCCCGGGGGCACTGAAGCTTTCTTT
V: TRBV18; D: NA; J: TRBJ1-5; size: NA; CDR3: CASSPQASISGQPQHF; DNA: TGTGCCAGCTCACCTCAGGCCAGCATAAGTGGTCAGCCCCAGCATTTT
V: TRBV18; D: NA; J: TRBJ2-1; size: NA; CDR3: CASSPPTAYNEQFF; DNA: TGTGCCAGCTCACCCCCTACCGCCTACAATGAGCAGTTCTTC
V: TRBV4-1; D: NA; J: TRBJ1-1; size: NA; CDR3: CASSHLGAGPKTTTEAFF; DNA: TGCGCCAGCAGCCACCTAGGGGCAGGGCCGAAAACAACAACTGAAGCTTTCTTT
V: TRBV2; D: NA; J: TRBJ1-5; size: NA; CDR3: CASSQGSRAQPQHF; DNA: TGTGCCAGCAGCCAGGGGAGTCGGGCTCAGCCCCAGCATTTT
V: TRBV28; D: NA; J: TRBJ1-1; size: NA; CDR3: CASSLKRNTEAFF; DNA: TGTGCCAGCAGTTTAAAGCGGAACACTGAAGCTTTCTTT
V: TRBV7-6; D: TRBD1; J: TRBJ1-1; size: NA; CDR3: CASSFQQGTEAFF; DNA: TGTGCCAGCAGCTTCCAACAGGGGACTGAAGCTTTCTTT
V: TRBV27; D: TRBD1; J: TRBJ1-4; size: NA; CDR3: CASSLSIQGAGKLFF; DNA: TGTGCCAGCAGTTTATCGATCCAGGGGGCAGGAAAACTGTTTTTT
V: TRBV19; D: NA; J: TRBJ1-1; size: NA; CDR3: CASSSRTEAFF; DNA: TGTGCCAGTAGTAGCCGGACTGAAGCTTTCTTT
V: TRBV7-9; D: NA; J: TRBJ1-1; size: once; CDR3: CASSFPALAPGGAFF; DNA: TGTGCCAGCAGCTTTCCCGCTCTGGCGCCCGGGGGAGCTTTCTTT
V: TRBV27; D: TRBD1; J: TRBJ2-5; size: once; CDR3: CASRTGTGGYGTQYF; DNA: TGTGCCAGTCGAACCGGGACAGGGGGCTATGGGACCCAGTACTTC
V: TRBV25-1; D: TRBD1; J: TRBJ1-5; size: few; CDR3: CASSGQGEVQPQHF; DNA: TGTGCCAGCAGTGGACAGGGGGAGGTTCAGCCCCAGCATTTT
V: TRBV9; D: NA; J: TRBJ2-3; size: NA; CDR3: CASSPRRESSTDTQYF; DNA: TGTGCCAGCAGCCCCCGACGGGAGTCTAGCACAGATACGCAGTATTTT
V: TRBV20-1; D: TRBD1; J: TRBJ1-6; size: NA; CDR3: CSASWQGDNSPLHF; DNA: TGCAGTGCTAGTTGGCAGGGGGATAATTCACCCCTCCACTTT
V: TRBV10-2; D: NA; J: TRBJ1-6; size: NA; CDR3: CASSEAGNNSPLHF; DNA: TGCGCCAGCAGTGAGGCAGGGAACAATTCACCCCTCCACTTT
V: TRBV18; D: NA; J: TRBJ1-1; size: NA; CDR3: CASALREGTNTEAFF; DNA: TGTGCCAGCGCCCTCCGGGAGGGAACGAACACTGAAGCTTTCTTT
V: TRBV19; D: NA; J: TRBJ1-3; size: NA; CDR3: CASSIRGSSGNTIYF; DNA: TGTGCCAGTAGTATCAGGGGCTCCTCTGGAAACACCATATATTTT
V: TRBV9; D: NA; J: TRBJ1-6; size: NA; CDR3: CASSPFPENSPLHF; DNA: TGTGCCAGCAGCCCGTTTCCCGAGAATTCACCCCTCCACTTT
V: TRBV19; D: NA; J: TRBJ1-4; size: NA; CDR3: CASTSGEGSGEKLFF; DNA: TGTGCCAGTACCTCGGGTGAGGGTTCGGGTGAAAAACTGTTTTTT
V: TRBV6-5; D: NA; J: TRBJ1-4; size: NA; CDR3: CASSRTPNEKLFF; DNA: TGTGCCAGCAGTCGGACACCTAATGAAAAACTGTTTTTT
V: TRBV19; D: NA; J: TRBJ1-2; size: NA; CDR3: CASSTQRASTNYGYTF; DNA: TGTGCCAGTAGTACTCAGCGGGCGTCGACGAACTATGGCTACACCTTC
V: TRBV18; D: NA; J: TRBJ1-1; size: NA; CDR3: CASSPQEGMNTEAFF; DNA: TGTGCCAGCTCACCACAGGAGGGGATGAACACTGAAGCTTTCTTT
V: TRBV2; D: TRBD1; J: TRBJ1-1; size: NA; CDR3: CARTTTGGTEAFF; DNA: TGTGCCAGAACCACGACAGGGGGCACTGAAGCTTTCTTT
V: TRBV6-5; D: NA; J: TRBJ1-1; size: few; CDR3: CASTGVISTEAFF; DNA: TGTGCCAGCACAGGGGTAATAAGCACTGAAGCTTTCTTT
V: TRBV19; D: NA; J: TRBJ1-3; size: NA; CDR3: CASTPTGSSGNTIYF; DNA: TGTGCCAGTACCCCGACAGGCAGCTCTGGAAACACCATATATTTT
V: TRBV18; D: TRBD1; J: TRBJ2-2; size: NA; CDR3: CASSPTTGGNTGELFF; DNA: TGTGCCAGCTCACCAACGACAGGGGGTAACACCGGGGAGCTGTTTTTT
V: TRBV28; D: NA; J: TRBJ2-5; size: NA; CDR3: CASGQAGLGETQYF; DNA: TGTGCCAGCGGACAGGCGGGACTCGGGGAGACCCAGTACTTC
V: TRBV19; D: TRBD1; J: TRBJ1-1; size: NA; CDR3: CASSQQGAGTEAFF; DNA: TGTGCCAGTAGTCAACAGGGGGCAGGGACTGAAGCTTTCTTT
V: TRBV7-9; D: NA; J: TRBJ1-6; size: NA; CDR3: CASSLELGQGYSPLHF; DNA: TGTGCCAGCAGCTTAGAACTCGGGCAGGGATATTCACCCCTCCACTTT
V: TRBV6-6; D: TRBD1; J: TRBJ2-1; size: few; CDR3: CASSLVGTGSASGYNEQFF; DNA: TGTGCCAGCAGTCTCGTAGGGACAGGCTCTGCCTCTGGCTACAATGAGCAGTTCTTC
V: TRBV10-2; D: TRBD1; J: TRBJ1-2; size: few; CDR3: CASSETGGVNYGYTF; DNA: TGCGCCAGCAGTGAGACAGGGGGCGTTAACTATGGCTACACCTTC
V: TRBV7-9; D: NA; J: TRBJ2-5; size: NA; CDR3: CASSLDRSRDQETQYF; DNA: TGTGCCAGCAGCTTAGACCGATCGAGGGATCAAGAGACCCAGTACTTC
V: TRBV7-2; D: TRBD1; J: TRBJ1-2; size: NA; CDR3: CASSFQIGQGFGYTF; DNA: TGTGCCAGCAGCTTTCAAATAGGACAGGGCTTTGGCTACACCTTC
V: TRBV2; D: NA; J: TRBJ1-4; size: NA; CDR3: CASSEVDEKLFF; DNA: TGTGCCAGCAGTGAGGTAGATGAAAAACTGTTTTTT
V: TRBV5-1; D: NA; J: TRBJ1-2; size: NA; CDR3: CASSPRAPGRANYGYTF; DNA: TGCGCCAGCAGCCCGAGAGCCCCCGGTCGGGCTAACTATGGCTACACCTTC
V: TRBV9; D: TRBD1; J: TRBJ1-2; size: NA; CDR3: CASSSYGTGVKGYTF; DNA: TGTGCCAGCAGCTCTTACGGGACAGGGGTAAAGGGCTACACCTTC
V: TRBV6-1; D: NA; J: TRBJ1-1; size: NA; CDR3: CASSEARRVAEAFF; DNA: TGTGCCAGCAGTGAAGCGCGCAGGGTGGCTGAAGCTTTCTTT
V: TRBV6-5; D: NA; J: TRBJ2-3; size: NA; CDR3: CASSYDGGRDTQYF; DNA: TGTGCCAGCAGTTACGACGGAGGAAGAGATACGCAGTATTTT